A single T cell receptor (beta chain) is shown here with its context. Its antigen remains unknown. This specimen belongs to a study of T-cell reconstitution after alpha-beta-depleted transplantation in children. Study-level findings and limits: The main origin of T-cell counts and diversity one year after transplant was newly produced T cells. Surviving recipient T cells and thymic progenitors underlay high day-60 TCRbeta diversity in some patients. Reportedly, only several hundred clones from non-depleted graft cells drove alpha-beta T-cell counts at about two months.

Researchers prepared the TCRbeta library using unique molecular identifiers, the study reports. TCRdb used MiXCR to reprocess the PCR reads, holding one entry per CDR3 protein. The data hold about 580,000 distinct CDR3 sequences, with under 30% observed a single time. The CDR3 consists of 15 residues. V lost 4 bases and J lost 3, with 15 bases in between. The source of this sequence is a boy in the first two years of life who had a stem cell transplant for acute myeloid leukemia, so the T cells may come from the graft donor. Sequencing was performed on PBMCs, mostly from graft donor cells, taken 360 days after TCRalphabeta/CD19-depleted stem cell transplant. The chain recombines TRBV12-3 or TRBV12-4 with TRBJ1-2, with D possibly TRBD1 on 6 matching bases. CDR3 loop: CASSYGGTTHYGYTF. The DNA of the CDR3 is TGTGCCAGCAGTTACGGAGGGACAACTCACTATGGCTACACCTTC.